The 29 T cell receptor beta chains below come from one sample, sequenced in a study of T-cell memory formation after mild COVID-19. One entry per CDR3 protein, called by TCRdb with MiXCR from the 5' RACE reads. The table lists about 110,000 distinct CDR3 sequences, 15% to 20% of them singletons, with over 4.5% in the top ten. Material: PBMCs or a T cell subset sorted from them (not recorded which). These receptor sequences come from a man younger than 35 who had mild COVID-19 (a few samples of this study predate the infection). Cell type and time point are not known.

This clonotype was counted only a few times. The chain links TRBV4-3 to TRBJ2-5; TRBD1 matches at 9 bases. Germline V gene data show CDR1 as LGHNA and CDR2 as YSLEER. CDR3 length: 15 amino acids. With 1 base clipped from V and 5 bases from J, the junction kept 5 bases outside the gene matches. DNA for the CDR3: TGCGCCAGCAGCCAAGCCGGGACAGGGCCCGAGACCCAGTACTTC. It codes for CASSQAGTGPETQYF.

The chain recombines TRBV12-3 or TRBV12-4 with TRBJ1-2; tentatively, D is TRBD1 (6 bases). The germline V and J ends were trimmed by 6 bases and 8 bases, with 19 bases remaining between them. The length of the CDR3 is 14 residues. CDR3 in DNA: TGTGCCAGCAGGGGGGCGGGACGGTGGCTCGGCTACACCTTC. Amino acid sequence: CASRGAGRWLGYTF.

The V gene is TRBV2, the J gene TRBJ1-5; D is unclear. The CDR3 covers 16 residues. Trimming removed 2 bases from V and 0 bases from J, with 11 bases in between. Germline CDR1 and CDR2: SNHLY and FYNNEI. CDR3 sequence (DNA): TGTGCCAGCAGTGAACAGGCAGGCGATAGCAATCAGCCCCAGCATTTT. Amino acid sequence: CASSEQAGDSNQPQHF.

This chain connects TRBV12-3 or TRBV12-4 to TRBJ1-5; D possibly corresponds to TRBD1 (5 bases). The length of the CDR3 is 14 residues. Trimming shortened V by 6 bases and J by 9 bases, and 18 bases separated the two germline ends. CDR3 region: CASSSTGPRGPQHF. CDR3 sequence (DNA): TGTGCCAGCAGCAGCACAGGCCCGAGAGGGCCCCAGCATTTT.

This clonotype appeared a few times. CDR3 sequence: CASSESPTAYGYTF. In DNA, the CDR3 is TGTGCCAGCAGCGAGTCCCCGACAGCCTATGGCTACACCTTC. This rearrangement joins TRBV5-6 to TRBJ1-2, with D possibly being TRBD1 (5 bases). Germline V gives CDR1 SGHDT, CDR2 YYEEEE. The length of the CDR3 is 14 residues. The germline V and J ends were trimmed by 4 bases and 4 bases, with 14 bases remaining between them.

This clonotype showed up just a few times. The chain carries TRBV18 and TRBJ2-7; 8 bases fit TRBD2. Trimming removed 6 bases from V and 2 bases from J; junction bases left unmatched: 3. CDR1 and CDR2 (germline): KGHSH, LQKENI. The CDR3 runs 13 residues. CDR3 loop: CASSRGATYEQYF. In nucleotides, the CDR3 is TGTGCCAGCTCGCGGGGGGCCACCTACGAGCAGTACTTC.

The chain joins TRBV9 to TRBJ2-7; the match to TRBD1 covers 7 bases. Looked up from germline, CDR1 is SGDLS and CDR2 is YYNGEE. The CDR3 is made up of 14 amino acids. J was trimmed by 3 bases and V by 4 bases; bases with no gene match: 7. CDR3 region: CASSPTDRVYEQYF. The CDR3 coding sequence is TGTGCCAGCAGCCCCACCGACAGGGTCTACGAGCAGTACTTC.

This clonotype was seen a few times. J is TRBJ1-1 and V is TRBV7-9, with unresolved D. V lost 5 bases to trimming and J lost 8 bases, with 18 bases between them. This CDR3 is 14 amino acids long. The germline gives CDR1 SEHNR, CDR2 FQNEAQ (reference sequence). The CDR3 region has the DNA TGTGCCAGCAGCCCAGAACTAGGTACACAAGAAGCTTTCTTT. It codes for CASSPELGTQEAFF.

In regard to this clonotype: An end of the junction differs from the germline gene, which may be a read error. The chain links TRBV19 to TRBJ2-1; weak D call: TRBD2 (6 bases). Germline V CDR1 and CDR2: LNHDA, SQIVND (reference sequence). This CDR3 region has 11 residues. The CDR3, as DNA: TGTGCCAGTAGCTCCGGACTAAAGCATTTCTTC. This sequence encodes CASSSGLKHFF.

DNA for the CDR3: TGCGCCAGCAGCCAAGAAGGAGGGATCGGACTCGGGACCCAGTACTTC. Its translation is CASSQEGGIGLGTQYF. The chain couples TRBV4-1 to TRBJ2-5, with TRBD2 as a possible D gene (6 bases). The CDR3 totals 16 residues. The V gene's germline CDR1 is MGHRA and CDR2 YSYEKL. The germline V and J ends were trimmed by 0 bases and 7 bases, with 18 bases remaining between them.

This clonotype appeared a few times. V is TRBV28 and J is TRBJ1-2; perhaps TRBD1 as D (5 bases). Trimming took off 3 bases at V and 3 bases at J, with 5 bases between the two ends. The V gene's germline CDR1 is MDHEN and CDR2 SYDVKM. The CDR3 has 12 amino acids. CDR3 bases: TGTGCCAGCAGTTTGACAGACTATGGCTACACCTTC. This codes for CASSLTDYGYTF.

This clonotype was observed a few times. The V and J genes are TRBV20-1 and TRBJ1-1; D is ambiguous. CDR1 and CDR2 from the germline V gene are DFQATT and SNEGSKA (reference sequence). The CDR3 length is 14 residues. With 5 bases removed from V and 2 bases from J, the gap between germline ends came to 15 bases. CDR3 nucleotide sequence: TGCAGTGCTCGGCACATTAGGGCTAACACTGAAGCTTTCTTT. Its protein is CSARHIRANTEAFF.

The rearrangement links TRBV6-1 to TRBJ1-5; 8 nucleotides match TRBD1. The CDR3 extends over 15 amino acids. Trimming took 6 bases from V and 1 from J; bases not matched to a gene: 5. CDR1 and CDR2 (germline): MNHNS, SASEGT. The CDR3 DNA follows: TGTGCCAGCAGCGGTACAGGGGGAAGCAATCAGCCCCAGCATTTT. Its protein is CASSGTGGSNQPQHF.

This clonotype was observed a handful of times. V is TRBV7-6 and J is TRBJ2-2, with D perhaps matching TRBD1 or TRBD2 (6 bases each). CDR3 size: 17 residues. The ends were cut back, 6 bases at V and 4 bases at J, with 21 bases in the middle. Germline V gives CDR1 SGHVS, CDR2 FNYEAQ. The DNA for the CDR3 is TGTGCCAGCAGGCGACGGTCGGGGGCGCGTTCCACCGGGGAGCTGTTTTTT. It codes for CASRRRSGARSTGELFF.

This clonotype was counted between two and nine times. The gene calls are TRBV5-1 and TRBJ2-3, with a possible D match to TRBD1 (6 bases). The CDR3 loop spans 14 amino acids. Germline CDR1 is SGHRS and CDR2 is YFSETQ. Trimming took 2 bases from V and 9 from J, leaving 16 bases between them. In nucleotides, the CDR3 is TGCGCCAGCAGCTTAGGGCCAGGGGAGATAACGCAGTATTTT. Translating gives CASSLGPGEITQYF.

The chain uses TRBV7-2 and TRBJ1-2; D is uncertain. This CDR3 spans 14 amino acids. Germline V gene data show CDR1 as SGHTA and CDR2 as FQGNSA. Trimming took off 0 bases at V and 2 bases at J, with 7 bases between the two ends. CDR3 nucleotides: TGTGCCAGCAGCTTAGCGCGTGGGAACTATGGCTACACCTTC. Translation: CASSLARGNYGYTF. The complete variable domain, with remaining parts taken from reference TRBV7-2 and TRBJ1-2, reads GAGVSQSPSNKVTEKGKDVELRCDPISGHTALYWYRQSLGQGLEFLIYFQGNSAPDKSGLPSDRFSAERTGGSVSTLTIQRTQQEDSAVYLCASSLARGNYGYTFGSGTRLTVV.

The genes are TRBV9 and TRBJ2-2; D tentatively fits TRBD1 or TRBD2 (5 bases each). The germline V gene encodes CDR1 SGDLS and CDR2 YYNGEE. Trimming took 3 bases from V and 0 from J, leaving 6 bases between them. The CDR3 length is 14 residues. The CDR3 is CASSGGTNTGELFF. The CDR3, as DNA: TGTGCCAGCAGCGGGGGGACGAACACCGGGGAGCTGTTTTTT. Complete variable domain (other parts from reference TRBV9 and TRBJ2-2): DSGVTQTPKHLITATGQRVTLRCSPRSGDLSVYWYQQSLDQGLQFLIQYYNGEERAKGNILERFSAQQFPDLHSELNLSSLELGDSALYFCASSGGTNTGELFFGEGSRLTVL.

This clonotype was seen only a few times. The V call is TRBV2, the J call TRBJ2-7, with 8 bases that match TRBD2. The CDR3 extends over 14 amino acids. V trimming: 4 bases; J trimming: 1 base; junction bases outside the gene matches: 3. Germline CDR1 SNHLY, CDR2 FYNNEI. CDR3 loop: CASSAGGKSYEQYV. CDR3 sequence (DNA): TGTGCCAGCAGTGCGGGGGGGAAATCCTACGAGCAGTACGTC.

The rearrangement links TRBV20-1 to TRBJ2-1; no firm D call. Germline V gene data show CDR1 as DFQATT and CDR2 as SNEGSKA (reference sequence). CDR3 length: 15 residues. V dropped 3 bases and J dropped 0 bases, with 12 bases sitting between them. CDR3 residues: CSARQVISSYNEQFF. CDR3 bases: TGCAGTGCTAGGCAAGTGATTAGCTCCTACAATGAGCAGTTCTTC.

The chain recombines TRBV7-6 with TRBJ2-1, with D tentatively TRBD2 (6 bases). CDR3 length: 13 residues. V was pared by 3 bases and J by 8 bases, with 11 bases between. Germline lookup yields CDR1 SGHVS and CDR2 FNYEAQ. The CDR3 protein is CASSFVGGDEQFF. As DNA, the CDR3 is TGTGCCAGCAGCTTTGTGGGAGGCGATGAGCAGTTCTTC.

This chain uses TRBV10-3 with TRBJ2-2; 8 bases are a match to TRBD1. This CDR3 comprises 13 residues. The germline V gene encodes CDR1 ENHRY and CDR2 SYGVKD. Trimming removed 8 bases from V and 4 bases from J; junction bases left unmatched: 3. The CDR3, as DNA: TGTGCCATCGCAGGGGGCACCACCGGGGAGCTGTTTTTT. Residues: CAIAGGTTGELFF.

Written as DNA, the CDR3 is TGTGCCAGCAGCTCCCCCCGAGGGCTTGAAGCTTTCTTT. It encodes CASSSPRGLEAFF. The rearrangement links TRBV7-8 to TRBJ1-1; the D is unclear. The CDR3 totals 13 residues. Germline assignment: CDR1 SGHVS and CDR2 FQNEAQ. The V gene lost 4 bases and the J gene lost 7 bases, with 13 bases spanning the gap.

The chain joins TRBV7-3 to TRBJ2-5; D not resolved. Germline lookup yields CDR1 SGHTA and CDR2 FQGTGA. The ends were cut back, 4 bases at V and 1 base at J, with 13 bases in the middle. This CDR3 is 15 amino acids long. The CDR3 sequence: CASSSSRPGQETQYF. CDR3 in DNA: TGTGCCAGCAGCTCCTCCAGACCGGGCCAAGAGACCCAGTACTTC.

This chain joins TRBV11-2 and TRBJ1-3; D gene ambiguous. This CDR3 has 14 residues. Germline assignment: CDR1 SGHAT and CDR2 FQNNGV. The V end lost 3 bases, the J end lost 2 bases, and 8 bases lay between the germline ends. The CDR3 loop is CASSFAIAGNTIYF. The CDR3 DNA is TGTGCCAGCAGCTTCGCCATAGCTGGAAACACCATATATTTT. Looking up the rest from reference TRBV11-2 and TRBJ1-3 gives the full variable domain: EAGVAQSPRYKIIEKRQSVAFWCNPISGHATLYWYQQILGQGPKLLIQFQNNGVVDDSQLPKDRFSAERLKGVDSTLKIQPAKLEDSAVYLCASSFAIAGNTIYFGEGSWLTVV.

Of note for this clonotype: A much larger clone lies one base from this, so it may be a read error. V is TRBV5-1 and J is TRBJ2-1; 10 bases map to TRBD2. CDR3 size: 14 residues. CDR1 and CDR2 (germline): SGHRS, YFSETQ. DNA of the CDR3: TGCGCCAGAAGCTTGGCAACTAGCGGGGAAGAGCAGTTCTTC. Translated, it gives CARSLATSGEEQFF.

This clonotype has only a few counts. The CDR3, as DNA: TGTGCCAGCAGCCCGGTTGCCGCCGGAGCCTACGAGCAGTACTTC. This encodes CASSPVAAGAYEQYF. The rearrangement links TRBV6-2 or TRBV6-3 to TRBJ2-7; D unclear. CDR3 length: 15 amino acids. V was trimmed by 6 bases and J by 2 bases, leaving 17 bases between them. Germline values: CDR1 MNHEY, CDR2 SVGEGT.

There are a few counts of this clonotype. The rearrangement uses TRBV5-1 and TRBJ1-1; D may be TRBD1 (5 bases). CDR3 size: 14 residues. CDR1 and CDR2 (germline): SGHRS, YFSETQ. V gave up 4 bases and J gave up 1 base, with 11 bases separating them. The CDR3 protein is CASSRDGKNTEAFF. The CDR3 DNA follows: TGCGCCAGCAGCAGGGACGGAAAGAACACTGAAGCTTTCTTT.

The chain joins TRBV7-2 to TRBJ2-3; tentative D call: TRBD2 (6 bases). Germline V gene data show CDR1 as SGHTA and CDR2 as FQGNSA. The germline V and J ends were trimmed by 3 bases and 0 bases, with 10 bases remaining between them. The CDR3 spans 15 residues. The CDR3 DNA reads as TGTGCCAGCAGCTTGCGGCTAGCGAGCACAGATACGCAGTATTTT. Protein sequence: CASSLRLASTDTQYF.

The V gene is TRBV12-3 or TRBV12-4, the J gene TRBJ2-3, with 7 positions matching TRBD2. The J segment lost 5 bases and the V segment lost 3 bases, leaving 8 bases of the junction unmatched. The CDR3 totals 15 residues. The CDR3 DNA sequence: TGTGCCAGCAGTTTTTCGGAGCGGGGAGTAGATACGCAGTATTTT. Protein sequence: CASSFSERGVDTQYF.